Given below is one T cell receptor (beta chain) in context. Germline V gene data show CDR1 as SGHNT and CDR2 as YYREEE (reference sequence). Trimming stripped 1 base from V and 6 bases from J, with 19 bases between. This CDR3 is built from 17 residues. This entry belongs to a study of cytomegalovirus exposure and HLA in healthy donors. PCR involved 60 Vbeta and 13 Jbeta primers. Sequencing was performed with immunoSEQ multiplex PCR; in TCRdb, only in-frame clones are kept and a portion is missing. The sample shows 150,000 to 200,000 clones, roughly 79% of them seen only once. The clonotype originates from a woman between 40 and 55 years old in good health and CMV-seronegative. V and J are TRBV5-4 and TRBJ2-2; TRBD1 is a possible D gene (5 bases). Source material: PBMCs. DNA of the CDR3: TGTGCCAGCAGCTTGAGCCCCCAGGGTGTCGGACCCGGGGAGCTGTTTTTT. Translation: CASSLSPQGVGPGELFF.